This TCR beta chain was sequenced during a study of neurological immune-mediated disorders. Study-level points and caveats: Falling below healthy controls, multiple sclerosis showed the least TCR clonal expansion, while HTLV-1-associated myelopathy showed the most.

This sample's time point: longitudinal time-point 1 (baseline). 2 million unsorted PBMCs were stored in RNAlater at -80 °C before RNA extraction. The cDNA was produced through 5'RACE with 10-nucleotide random UMIs. Over 200 million TCR-beta sequences from 15-18 subjects were obtained in each sequencing run. TCRdb reprocessed the 5' RACE reads with MiXCR, giving one entry per CDR3 protein. This repertoire shows tens of thousands of distinct CDR3 sequences, less than 3.5% found once; its top ten account for around 7.7%. This clonotype came up many times. Its antigen is still unknown. From germline, CDR1 is MGHRA and CDR2 YSYEKL. Trimming took 1 base from V and 3 from J, leaving 10 bases between them. The CDR3 runs to 15 residues.

The source material was PBMCs. V is TRBV4-1 and J is TRBJ1-5; D ambiguous. The receptor was isolated from a woman between 55 and 75 years old with multiple sclerosis. The CDR3 spells CASSQAGRVNQPQHF. CDR3 DNA sequence: TGCGCCAGCAGCCAAGCTGGGAGGGTCAATCAGCCCCAGCATTTT.